Sequencing of this TCR beta chain was carried out in a study of blood T cell repertoires in COVID-19. About the study: Acute and convalescent COVID-19 specimens originated in the United States, Italy and Spain.

In germline, CDR1 is SGDLS, CDR2 YYNGEE. With V trimmed by 0 bases and J by 4 bases, 4 bases remained unmatched. This CDR3 comprises 14 residues. The assay was immunoSEQ multiplex PCR, and TCRdb's table has in-frame clones only and misses some. The sample contains 180,000 or so clones, approximately 89% of which appear only once. This sequence was found in a man aged 35 to 55 who had recovered from COVID-19. The sample was PBMCs or T cells enriched from blood (not recorded which). This chain connects TRBV9 to TRBJ2-7; TRBD1 matches 7 bases. CDR3 protein: CASSVGEQGYEQYF. The DNA for the CDR3 is TGTGCCAGCAGCGTAGGAGAACAGGGGTACGAGCAGTACTTC.